This entry lists 28 T cell receptor beta chains sequenced from one sample in a study of post-analysis software for immune sequencing data. The antigens for these receptors are not known. Sequencing libraries made from TCR beta cDNA carried unique molecular identifiers. TCRdb recomputed calls from the PCR reads with MiXCR, one row per CDR3 protein. The data contain about 170,000 distinct CDR3 sequences, approximately 28% of them seen just once; the ten biggest clones take up about 1.6%. Findings and limits, study-wide: Controls showed lower frequencies than patients for a few TRBV segments, and TRBV5-6, TRBV5-1 and TRBV20-1 were among these.

The sequencing sample was made of blood. The source is a girl between 5 and 17 years old with multiple sclerosis.

The table lists this clonotype with many counts. This chain connects TRBV5-1 to TRBJ2-5, with D possibly TRBD1 on 6 matching bases. CDR3 length: 14 amino acids. V was clipped by 3 bases and J by 1 base, with 10 bases between them. The germline V gene encodes CDR1 SGHRS and CDR2 YFSETQ. CDR3 in DNA: TGCGCCAGCAGCTCAGGGGCTACCCAAGAGACCCAGTACTTC. Residues: CASSSGATQETQYF.

This clonotype was recorded many times. The chain joins TRBV20-1 to TRBJ2-3; D possibly uses TRBD1 or TRBD2 (5 bases each). The CDR3 is 13 amino acids. V lost 6 bases, J lost 2 bases, and 12 bases lay in between. Germline-derived CDR1 and CDR2 are DFQATT and SNEGSKA (reference sequence). CDR3 amino acids: CSASRGNTDTQYF. Here the CDR3 DNA reads TGCAGTGCCTCGAGGGGAAACACAGATACGCAGTATTTT.

About this clonotype itself: Its ends do not fully match the called genes, so a read error is possible. The chain combines TRBV7-9 with TRBJ2-7, with 14 bases fitting TRBD2. The germline V gene encodes CDR1 SEHNR and CDR2 FQNEAQ (reference sequence). The CDR3 sequence is 17 residues long. The CDR3 region has the DNA TGTACCAGCAGCTTAGGAACATCGGGACTAGCGGGAGACGAGCAGTACTTC. Residues: CTSSLGTSGLAGDEQYF. Variable domain in full (rest from reference TRBV7-9 and TRBJ2-7): DTGVSQNPRHKITKRGQNVTFRCDPISEHNRLYWYRQTLGQGPEFLTYFQNEAQLEKSRLLSDRFSAERPKGSFSTLEIQRTEQGDSAMYLCTSSLGTSGLAGDEQYFGPGTRLTVT.

The gene calls are TRBV18 and TRBJ1-2; TRBD1 aligns across 9 bases. The ends lost 4 bases at V and 0 bases at J; junction bases unmatched: 9. Germline V gene lookup returns CDR1 KGHSH and CDR2 LQKENI. CDR3 size: 17 residues. CDR3 region: CASSLTGTGNSNYGYTF. CDR3 nucleotide sequence: TGTGCCAGCTCACTAACCGGGACAGGGAACTCTAACTATGGCTACACCTTC.

This clonotype has more than one count but fewer than ten. The chain uses TRBV5-5 and TRBJ1-1; the D gene is possibly TRBD1 (5 bases). The CDR3 totals 14 residues. Germline assignment: CDR1 SGHKS and CDR2 YYEKEE (reference sequence). Deletions cut 0 bases from V and 7 bases from J, with 13 bases between. The CDR3 DNA sequence: TGTGCCAGCAGCTTGGAAGGGGTGGGTGTTGAAGCTTTCTTT. It codes for CASSLEGVGVEAFF.

CDR3 sequence: CASSLMAAGETHF. CDR3 sequence (DNA): TGTGCCAGCAGCCTTATGGCCGCGGGTGAAACGCATTTT. The chain has TRBV28 and TRBJ1-5; D uncertain. V lost 6 bases and J lost 15, with 21 bases in between. Per the germline V gene, CDR1 is MDHEN and CDR2 is SYDVKM. There are 13 residues in the CDR3. Complete variable domain (other parts from reference TRBV28 and TRBJ1-5): DVKVTQSSRYLVKRTGEKVFLECVQDMDHENMFWYRQDPGLGLRLIYFSYDVKMKEKGDIPEGYSVSREKKERFSLILESASTNQTSMYLCASSLMAAGETHFGDGTRLSIL.

Comment on this clonotype: This may be a read error: a much more frequent sequence differs by one nucleotide. The V call is TRBV9, the J call TRBJ2-3; unclear D gene. The V gene's germline CDR1 is SGDLS and CDR2 YYNGEE. This CDR3 has 14 residues. The CDR3: CASSVEKHTDTRYF. For the CDR3, the DNA is TGTGCCAGCAGCGTAGAGAAGCACACAGATACGCGGTATTTT.

In the case of this clonotype: A read error may be the cause here, since a much bigger clone is one base away. The V gene is TRBV11-2, the J gene TRBJ2-1; a possible D gene is TRBD2 (7 bases). CDR1 is SGHAT and CDR2 is FQNNGV in the germline V gene. The V end was cut by 7 bases, the J end by 2 bases, with 15 bases between. The CDR3 totals 15 residues. This chain's CDR3 is CASNHGGTTYNEQFF. CDR3 in DNA: TGTGCCAGCAACCACGGGGGGACAACCTACAATGAGCAGTTCTTC.

This sequence joins TRBV20-1 and TRBJ2-1; 8 bases align to TRBD2. Germline V gives CDR1 DFQATT, CDR2 SNEGSKA (reference sequence). This CDR3 contains 13 residues. The J segment lost 4 bases and the V segment lost 6 bases, leaving 5 bases of the junction unmatched. The CDR3 is CSAPIAGYNEQFF. The CDR3, as DNA: TGCAGTGCCCCTATAGCGGGGTACAATGAGCAGTTCTTC.

This clonotype was detected many times. The chain links TRBV10-3 to TRBJ2-1; TRBD2 matches at 12 bases. Germline CDR1 ENHRY, CDR2 SYGVKD. The CDR3 runs to 15 residues. V trimming: 7 bases; J trimming: 2 bases; junction bases outside the gene matches: 3. In nucleotides, the CDR3 is TGTGCCATCAACCGACTAGCGGGGGCCTACAATGAGCAGTTCTTC. This gives the protein CAINRLAGAYNEQFF.

This clonotype has only a few counts. The chain uses TRBV12-3 or TRBV12-4 and TRBJ1-2, with 8 bases lining up with TRBD1. The CDR3 contains 13 residues. Trimming removed 6 bases from V and 7 bases from J; junction bases left unmatched: 7. This chain's CDR3 is CASSPGTGRGYTF. For the CDR3, the DNA is TGTGCCAGCAGCCCAGGGACAGGACGTGGCTACACCTTC.

There are many counts of this clonotype. V gene TRBV6-1 combines with J gene TRBJ2-1; no definite D call. This CDR3 comprises 13 residues. Germline V lookup: CDR1 MNHNS, CDR2 SASEGT. Trimming took off 1 base at V and 9 bases at J, with 10 bases between the two ends. The CDR3 is CASSEGTLGEQFF. The CDR3 nucleotides are TGTGCCAGCAGTGAAGGGACCCTCGGTGAGCAGTTCTTC.

The sample holds many counts of this clonotype. The chain uses TRBV20-1 and TRBJ2-1; 9 bases agree with TRBD2. Germline V lookup: CDR1 DFQATT, CDR2 SNEGSKA (reference sequence). J was trimmed by 0 bases and V by 5 bases; bases with no gene match: 2. The CDR3 is 14 amino acids. This CDR3 is CSAAGGVSYNEQFF. Written as DNA, the CDR3 is TGCAGTGCTGCGGGAGGGGTCTCCTACAATGAGCAGTTCTTC.

This sequence joins TRBV6-2 or TRBV6-3 and TRBJ1-2; 12 bases map to TRBD1. The length of the CDR3 is 12 residues. Germline V lookup: CDR1 MNHEY, CDR2 SVGEGT. Germline trimming cut 10 bases from V and 4 bases from J; bases unmatched to any gene: 1. The DNA of the CDR3 is TGTGCCACGGGACAGGGGGCCTATGGCTACACCTTC. This translates into CATGQGAYGYTF.

This clonotype was observed many times. J is TRBJ2-7 and V is TRBV6-5; 9 nucleotides match TRBD2. The CDR3 is 15 residues long. Germline CDR1 MNHEY, CDR2 SVGAGI. J lost 2 bases, V lost 6 bases, and 8 bases had no gene match. Written as DNA, the CDR3 is TGTGCCAGCAGGCAACCGACTAGCGGAGCCTACGAGCAGTACTTC. Translation gives CASRQPTSGAYEQYF.

This clonotype was seen at least ten times. The CDR3 loop is CASSLLGQGKDEQFF. CDR3 sequence (DNA): TGTGCCAGCAGTTTATTAGGCCAGGGCAAGGATGAGCAGTTCTTC. The chain has TRBV27 and TRBJ2-1, with a weak D call TRBD1 (5 bases). Germline CDR1 MNHEY, CDR2 SMNVEV (reference sequence). The ends were cut back, 1 base at V and 8 bases at J, with 15 bases in the middle. This CDR3 is built from 15 residues.

With regard to this clonotype: Given a much more abundant clone one base away, this may be a read error. This chain joins TRBV7-8 and TRBJ1-2; D unclear. V shed 5 bases and J shed 9 bases, with 22 bases lying between them. This CDR3 has 15 amino acids. CDR1 is SGHVS, CDR2 FQNEAQ, per germline. CDR3 residues: CASSKHAGRSSSYTF. Here the CDR3 DNA reads TGTGCCAGCAGCAAACATGCCGGACGGTCTAGCAGCTACACCTTC.

This clonotype has more than one count but fewer than ten. This rearrangement joins TRBV2 to TRBJ2-1; 11 bases line up with TRBD2. With 6 bases clipped from V and 3 bases from J, the junction kept 4 bases outside the gene matches. In germline, CDR1 is SNHLY, CDR2 FYNNEI. This CDR3 spans 15 amino acids. The CDR3 DNA reads TGTGCCAGCAGGCAGGGACTAGCGGTCTACAATGAGCAGTTCTTC. Its translation: CASRQGLAVYNEQFF.

This clonotype was counted many times. The chain carries TRBV20-1 and TRBJ1-2, with D hard to call. The V end lost 0 bases, the J end lost 3 bases, and 8 bases lay between the germline ends. Germline CDR1 DFQATT, CDR2 SNEGSKA (reference sequence). The CDR3 loop spans 13 amino acids. The CDR3 coding sequence is TGCAGTGCTAGAGATGGGCCTGACTATGGCTACACCTTC. Translation: CSARDGPDYGYTF.

The V call is TRBV20-1, the J call TRBJ2-7; 9 positions match TRBD2. V shed 7 bases, J shed 5 bases, and the junction held 9 bases outside the gene matches. Germline lookup yields CDR1 DFQATT and CDR2 SNEGSKA (reference sequence). CDR3 length: 13 amino acids. The chain's CDR3 is CSVAGTSRDEQYF. In nucleotides, the CDR3 is TGCAGTGTTGCCGGGACTAGCAGGGACGAGCAGTACTTC.

The gene calls are TRBV9 and TRBJ2-7, with D possibly TRBD2 on 5 matching bases. The CDR3 has 16 amino acids. Germline CDR1 and CDR2: SGDLS and YYNGEE. Trimming pared 5 bases from V and 2 bases from J, leaving 20 bases between. The CDR3 coding sequence is TGTGCCAGCAGTCCTCTCGGGGAATTTGCAACCTACGAGCAGTACTTC. Protein sequence: CASSPLGEFATYEQYF.

This sequence joins TRBV7-2 and TRBJ2-3; D uncertain. Germline lookup yields CDR1 SGHTA and CDR2 FQGNSA. CDR3 length equals 15 residues. V shed 1 base and J shed 5 bases, with 13 bases lying between them. CDR3 bases: TGTGCCAGCAGCTTAGATATCAGACGACGAGATACGCAGTATTTT. This encodes CASSLDIRRRDTQYF.

The sample holds many counts of this clonotype. The gene calls are TRBV21-1 and TRBJ2-5; the listed D gene, TRBD2, was not tested against the DNA. The last part of the DNA fits TRBJ2-7 better; the J call may be wrong. TRBV21-1 is noted as a pseudogene. The CDR3 consists of 15 residues. Written as DNA, the CDR3 is TGTGCCAGCAGCAGGTTAGCGGGAGGCAGCGACGAGCAGTACTTC. Translation: CASSRLAGGSDEQYF.

This clonotype was seen many times. The chain has TRBV7-8 and TRBJ2-5, with 7 bases matching TRBD1. V gave up 5 bases and J gave up 5 bases; unmatched junction bases: 17. The CDR3 covers 17 residues. Germline-derived CDR1 and CDR2 are SGHVS and FQNEAQ. CDR3 loop: CASSQEKGTVGRETQYF. The CDR3 DNA reads as TGTGCCAGCAGCCAAGAAAAGGGGACAGTGGGACGGGAGACCCAGTACTTC.

This clonotype has ten or more counts. This chain connects TRBV7-8 to TRBJ2-7; D is unresolved. Trimming stripped 0 bases from V and 3 bases from J, with 6 bases between. Germline CDR1 SGHVS, CDR2 FQNEAQ. This CDR3 region has 13 residues. CDR3 amino acids: CASSLASVYEQYF. In nucleotides, the CDR3 is TGTGCCAGCAGCTTAGCGTCCGTCTACGAGCAGTACTTC.

The table lists this clonotype with a few counts. The rearrangement links TRBV20-1 to TRBJ1-6, with 7 bases that match TRBD1. CDR1 and CDR2 (germline): DFQATT, SNEGSKA (reference sequence). The CDR3 extends over 13 amino acids. V trimming: 6 bases; J trimming: 10 bases; junction bases outside the gene matches: 9. CDR3 DNA: TGCAGTGCGCCGGAGACAGGGTACTCACCCCTCCACTTT. This gives the protein CSAPETGYSPLHF.

CDR3 sequence: CASLRDPQGIGYNEQFF. The CDR3 coding sequence is TGTGCCAGCTTGCGGGACCCCCAGGGCATTGGGTACAATGAGCAGTTCTTC. The rearrangement joins TRBV2 to TRBJ2-1, with D maybe TRBD2 (6 bases). CDR3 length: 17 residues. From germline, CDR1 is SNHLY and CDR2 FYNNEI. V dropped 8 bases and J dropped 4 bases, with 24 bases sitting between them.

Notes on this clonotype: This clone may be a read error of a much larger clone one base away. The gene calls are TRBV4-1 and TRBJ1-1; possibly TRBD1 for D (6 bases). The V gene's germline CDR1 is MGHRA and CDR2 YSYEKL. This CDR3 contains 14 residues. CDR3 coding DNA: TGCACCAGCAGCCAAGATCAGGGGCGAACTGAAGCTTTCTTT. Its translation: CTSSQDQGRTEAFF.